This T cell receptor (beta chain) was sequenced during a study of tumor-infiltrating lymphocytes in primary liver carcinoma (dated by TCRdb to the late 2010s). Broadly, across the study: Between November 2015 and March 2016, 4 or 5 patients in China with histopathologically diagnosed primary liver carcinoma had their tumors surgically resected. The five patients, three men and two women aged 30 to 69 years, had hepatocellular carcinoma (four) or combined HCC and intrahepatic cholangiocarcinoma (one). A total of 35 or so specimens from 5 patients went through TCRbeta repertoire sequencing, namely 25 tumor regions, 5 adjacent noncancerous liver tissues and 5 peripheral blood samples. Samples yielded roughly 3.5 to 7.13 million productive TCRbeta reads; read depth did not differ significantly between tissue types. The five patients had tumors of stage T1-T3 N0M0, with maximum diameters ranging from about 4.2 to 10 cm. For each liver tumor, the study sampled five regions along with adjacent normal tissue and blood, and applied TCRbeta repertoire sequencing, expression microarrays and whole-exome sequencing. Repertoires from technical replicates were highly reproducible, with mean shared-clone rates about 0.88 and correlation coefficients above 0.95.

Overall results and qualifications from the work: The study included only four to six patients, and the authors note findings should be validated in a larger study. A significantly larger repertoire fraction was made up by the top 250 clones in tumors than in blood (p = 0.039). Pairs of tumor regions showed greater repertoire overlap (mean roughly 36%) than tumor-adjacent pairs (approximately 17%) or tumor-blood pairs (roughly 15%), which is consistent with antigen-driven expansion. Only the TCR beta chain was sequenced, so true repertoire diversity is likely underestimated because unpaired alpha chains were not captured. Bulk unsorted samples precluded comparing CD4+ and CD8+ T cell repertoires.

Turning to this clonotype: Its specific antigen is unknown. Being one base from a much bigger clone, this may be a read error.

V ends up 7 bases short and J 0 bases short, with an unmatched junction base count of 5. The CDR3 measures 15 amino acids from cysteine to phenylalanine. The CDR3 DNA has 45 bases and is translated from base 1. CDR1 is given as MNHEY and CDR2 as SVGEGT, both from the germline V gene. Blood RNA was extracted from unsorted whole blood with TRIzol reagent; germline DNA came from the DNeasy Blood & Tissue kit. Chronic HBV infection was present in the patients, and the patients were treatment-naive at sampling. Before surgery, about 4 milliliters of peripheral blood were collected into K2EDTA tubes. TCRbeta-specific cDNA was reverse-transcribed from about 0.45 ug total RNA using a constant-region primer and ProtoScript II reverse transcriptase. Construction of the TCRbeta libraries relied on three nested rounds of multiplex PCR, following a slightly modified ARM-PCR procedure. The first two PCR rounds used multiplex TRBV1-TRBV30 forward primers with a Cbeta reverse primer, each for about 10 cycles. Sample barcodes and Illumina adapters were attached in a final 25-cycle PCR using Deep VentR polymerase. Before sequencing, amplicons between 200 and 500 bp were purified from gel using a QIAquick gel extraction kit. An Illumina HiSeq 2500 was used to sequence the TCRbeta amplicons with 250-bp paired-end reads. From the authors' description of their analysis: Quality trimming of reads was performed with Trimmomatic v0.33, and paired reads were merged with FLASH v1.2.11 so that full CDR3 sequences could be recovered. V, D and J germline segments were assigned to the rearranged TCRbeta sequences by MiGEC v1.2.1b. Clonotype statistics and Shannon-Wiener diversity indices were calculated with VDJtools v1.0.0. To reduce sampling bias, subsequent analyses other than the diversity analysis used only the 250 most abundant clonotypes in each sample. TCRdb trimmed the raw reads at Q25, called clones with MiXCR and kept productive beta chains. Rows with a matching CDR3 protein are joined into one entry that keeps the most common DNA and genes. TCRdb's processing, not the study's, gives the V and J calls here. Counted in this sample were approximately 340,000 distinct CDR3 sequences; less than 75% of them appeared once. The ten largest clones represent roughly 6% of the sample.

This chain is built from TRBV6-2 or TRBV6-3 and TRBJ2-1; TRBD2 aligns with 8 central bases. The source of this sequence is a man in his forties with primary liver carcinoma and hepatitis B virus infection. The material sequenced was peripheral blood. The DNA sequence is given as TGTGCCAGCACACAACTAGCGGCCTCCTACAATGAGCAGTTCTTC. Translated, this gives CASTQLAASYNEQFF.